This is a list of T cell receptor beta chains from one sample in a study of tumor-infiltrating lymphocytes in localized non-small cell lung cancer. Sequencing used immunoSEQ multiplex PCR; TCRdb keeps in-frame clones, though not all of them. Of roughly 5,800 clones listed, about four fifths were seen once; the top ten hold roughly 10%. Sequenced: lung tumor tissue. These receptors all come from a human donor with non-small cell lung cancer. Both conserved end residues are part of each CDR3. The D gene is left open where the match is weak. Clone size, where shown, is once, few, many, or a class for clones that have expanded.

clone_size d_call j_call v_call cdr3_nt cdr3_aa
. TRBD2 TRBJ2-7 TRBV5-1 TGCGCCAGCAGCACGGGAGGGCCTTACGAGCAGTACTTC CASSTGGPYEQYF
. TRBD1 TRBJ2-2 TRBV18 TGTGCCAGCTCACCTCCAGGGGGCCCGCTCTCCGGGGAGCTGTTTTTT CASSPPGGPLSGELFF
once TRBD2 TRBJ2-1 TRBV30 TGTGCCTGGAGTGTAGGGGGACTAGAGTACAATGAGCAGTTCTTC CAWSVGGLEYNEQFF
. . TRBJ1-2 TRBV6-1 TGTGCCAGCAGTGATAATTTAGGACAGACGGCCTATGGCTACACCTTC CASSDNLGQTAYGYTF
once . TRBJ1-5 TRBV6-1 TGTGCCAGCAGTGTCGTAGAGGACCAGCCCCAGCATTTT CASSVVEDQPQHF
. TRBD1 TRBJ2-7 TRBV5-6 TGTGCCACAGAGGCTTACAGGGGCCTGGGGACCCGAGGGCAGTACTTC CATEAYRGLGTRGQYF
once TRBD1 TRBJ1-3 TRBV18 TGTGCCAGCTCACCCGGGACAGACTCTGGAAACACCATATATTTT CASSPGTDSGNTIYF
. . TRBJ2-7 TRBV27 TGTGCCAGCAGTTCCGGGCCCACCGGCGAGCAGTACTTC CASSSGPTGEQYF
. . TRBJ2-1 TRBV5-1 TGCGCCAGCAGCTTCATGTCCCATGAGCAGTTCTTC CASSFMSHEQFF
. . TRBJ1-2 TRBV7-9 TGTGCCAGCAGCCCACCCACTGTTGGCTACACCTTC CASSPPTVGYTF
. TRBD1 TRBJ1-4 TRBV19 TGTGCCAGTACTTGGAGGACAGGGGGCCGTGAAAAACTGTTTTTT CASTWRTGGREKLFF
few . TRBJ2-5 TRBV11-2 TGTGCCAGCAGCTTAGTGGGGAGCGGAGAGACCCAGTACTTC CASSLVGSGETQYF
. TRBD1 TRBJ2-7 TRBV6-1 TGTGCCAGCAGTGGGACAGGATCACTCTCTGCGCCCTACGAGCAGTACTTC CASSGTGSLSAPYEQYF
once . TRBJ2-1 TRBV7-7 TGTGCTAGCAGCTTCCAGGCCGGGACTTCATACAATGAGCAGTTCTTC CASSFQAGTSYNEQFF
. . TRBJ2-3 TRBV11-3 TGTGCCAGCAGCTTACACCGGGGGGCATCAGATACGCAGTATTTT CASSLHRGASDTQYF
. TRBD1 TRBJ1-5 TRBV19 TGTGCCAGTAGACCCTACTACAGGGGGCAGAATCAGCCCCAGCATTTT CASRPYYRGQNQPQHF
. . TRBJ2-2 TRBV7-3 TGTGCCAGCAGCTTAAATCCAGGGGGGACCGGGGAGCTGTTTTTT CASSLNPGGTGELFF
. TRBD1 TRBJ1-5 TRBV7-9 TGTGCCAGCAGCTTTGAGGGACAGAAGCCCCAGCATTTT CASSFEGQKPQHF
. . TRBJ1-1 TRBV6-5 TGTGCCAGTACCTCGGTGCGGAAGAACACTGAAGCTTTCTTT CASTSVRKNTEAFF
once . TRBJ2-7 TRBV30 TGTGCCTGGAGTCATCAACCGGGCTACGAGCAGTACTTC CAWSHQPGYEQYF
. . TRBJ1-1 TRBV29-1 TGCAGCGTGGGGTCAGTGAACACTGAAGCTTTCTTT CSVGSVNTEAFF
. TRBD2 TRBJ2-1 TRBV10-3 TGTGCCATCAGTGTCCTAGCGGGGGGGCGCAATGAGCAGTTCTTC CAISVLAGGRNEQFF
. TRBD2 TRBJ2-5 TRBV5-1 TGCGCCAGCAGCTCGATCCCTCTGATCGCGGGAGATGGAGAGACCCAGTACTTC CASSSIPLIAGDGETQYF
. . TRBJ1-1 TRBV29-1 TGCAGCGTTAGGCGCGGGGGCACTGAAGCTTTCTTT CSVRRGGTEAFF
. . TRBJ1-1 TRBV6-5 TGTGCCAGCAGTTACTCCCCAGGGGTGGGACGGCCTGAAGCTTTCTTT CASSYSPGVGRPEAFF
. TRBD2 TRBJ2-1 TRBV2 TGTGCCAGCAGTCAGCTGGCGGGGGGCTCCAATGAGCAGTTCTTC CASSQLAGGSNEQFF
. TRBD1 TRBJ1-4 TRBV11-3 TGTGCCAGCAGCTTGAGGGGGCTGAATGAAAAACTGTTTTTT CASSLRGLNEKLFF
. . TRBJ2-7 TRBV18 TGTGCCAGCTCGGGGGGCGCCGAGCAGTACTTC CASSGGAEQYF
. TRBD2 TRBJ2-3 TRBV11-2 TGTGCCAGCAGCTTCCGACTAGCGGGAGAATTAGATACGCAGTATTTT CASSFRLAGELDTQYF
. . TRBJ2-3 TRBV29-1 TGCAGCGTCAAGCTCGGGTCAGATACGCAGTATTTT CSVKLGSDTQYF
. . TRBJ2-1 TRBV27 TGTGCCAGCAGTTTCAGACAGGGAGGCAATGAGCAGTTCTTC CASSFRQGGNEQFF
few . TRBJ2-1 TRBV6-5 TGTGCCAGCAGTTACTCGAGGGGCTCCTACAATGAGCAGTTCTTC CASSYSRGSYNEQFF
. . TRBJ2-5 TRBV18 TGTGCCAGCTCACCACTCCTGGCAGGGGTCCAAGAGACCCAGTACTTC CASSPLLAGVQETQYF
. . TRBJ1-1 TRBV11-3 TGTGCCAGCAGCGTTGATACGAACACTGAAGCTTTCTTT CASSVDTNTEAFF
. . TRBJ1-1 TRBV6-1 TGTGCCAGCTTTAGGGGGACGATGAACACTGAAGCTTTCTTT CASFRGTMNTEAFF
. TRBD2 TRBJ2-1 TRBV9 TGTGCCAGCAGCCCCGTACCTAGCGGGGGGCACAATGAGCAGTTCTTC CASSPVPSGGHNEQFF
. . TRBJ2-7 TRBV4-1 TGCGCCAGCAGCCAAGAGCTGGCACCCCCCTACGAGCAGTACTTC CASSQELAPPYEQYF
. . TRBJ1-5 TRBV7-2 TGTGCCAGCAGCTTTCGGGGACCTAATCAGCCCCAGCATTTT CASSFRGPNQPQHF
. . TRBJ1-2 TRBV30 TGTGCCTGGACCACCAAAAAGTATTTTAACTATGGCTACACCTTC CAWTTKKYFNYGYTF
. . TRBJ1-2 TRBV19 TGTGCCAGTAGTCGAGACCGGGGGGGCTACACCTTC CASSRDRGGYTF
few . TRBJ1-4 TRBV28 TGTGCCAGCAGTGGCGGACGTCACGGAGGTGAAAAACTGTTTTTT CASSGGRHGGEKLFF
. . TRBJ2-6 TRBV2 TGTGCCAGCAGTGGGACTGTTTTCTCTGGGGCCAACGTCCTGACTTTC CASSGTVFSGANVLTF